This record looks at one T cell receptor (beta chain) sequence and its context. This sequence may be a read error, since a much larger clone differs from it by one base. The repertoire was sequenced with immunoSEQ multiplex PCR; TCRdb's copy has only in-frame clones and lacks some. The sample lists about 680,000 clones; 55% to 85% were seen once. The data stem from a study of shared clonotypes between healthy human individuals. Sequencing was carried out using memory CD4+ T cells sorted from blood. Documented subset: CD45RA-negative fraction. The receptor was derived from a woman aged 30 to 39 in good health.

This CDR3 reads CASSSHNEQFF. In nucleotides, the CDR3 is TGTGCCAGCAGTTCTCACAATGAGCAGTTCTTC. The chain is built from TRBV6-5 and TRBJ2-1; D is ambiguous. Germline CDR1 is MNHEY and CDR2 is SVGAGI. This CDR3 has 11 amino acids. Between the trimmed V and J ends, which lost 4 bases and 5 bases, there was a span of 3 bases.